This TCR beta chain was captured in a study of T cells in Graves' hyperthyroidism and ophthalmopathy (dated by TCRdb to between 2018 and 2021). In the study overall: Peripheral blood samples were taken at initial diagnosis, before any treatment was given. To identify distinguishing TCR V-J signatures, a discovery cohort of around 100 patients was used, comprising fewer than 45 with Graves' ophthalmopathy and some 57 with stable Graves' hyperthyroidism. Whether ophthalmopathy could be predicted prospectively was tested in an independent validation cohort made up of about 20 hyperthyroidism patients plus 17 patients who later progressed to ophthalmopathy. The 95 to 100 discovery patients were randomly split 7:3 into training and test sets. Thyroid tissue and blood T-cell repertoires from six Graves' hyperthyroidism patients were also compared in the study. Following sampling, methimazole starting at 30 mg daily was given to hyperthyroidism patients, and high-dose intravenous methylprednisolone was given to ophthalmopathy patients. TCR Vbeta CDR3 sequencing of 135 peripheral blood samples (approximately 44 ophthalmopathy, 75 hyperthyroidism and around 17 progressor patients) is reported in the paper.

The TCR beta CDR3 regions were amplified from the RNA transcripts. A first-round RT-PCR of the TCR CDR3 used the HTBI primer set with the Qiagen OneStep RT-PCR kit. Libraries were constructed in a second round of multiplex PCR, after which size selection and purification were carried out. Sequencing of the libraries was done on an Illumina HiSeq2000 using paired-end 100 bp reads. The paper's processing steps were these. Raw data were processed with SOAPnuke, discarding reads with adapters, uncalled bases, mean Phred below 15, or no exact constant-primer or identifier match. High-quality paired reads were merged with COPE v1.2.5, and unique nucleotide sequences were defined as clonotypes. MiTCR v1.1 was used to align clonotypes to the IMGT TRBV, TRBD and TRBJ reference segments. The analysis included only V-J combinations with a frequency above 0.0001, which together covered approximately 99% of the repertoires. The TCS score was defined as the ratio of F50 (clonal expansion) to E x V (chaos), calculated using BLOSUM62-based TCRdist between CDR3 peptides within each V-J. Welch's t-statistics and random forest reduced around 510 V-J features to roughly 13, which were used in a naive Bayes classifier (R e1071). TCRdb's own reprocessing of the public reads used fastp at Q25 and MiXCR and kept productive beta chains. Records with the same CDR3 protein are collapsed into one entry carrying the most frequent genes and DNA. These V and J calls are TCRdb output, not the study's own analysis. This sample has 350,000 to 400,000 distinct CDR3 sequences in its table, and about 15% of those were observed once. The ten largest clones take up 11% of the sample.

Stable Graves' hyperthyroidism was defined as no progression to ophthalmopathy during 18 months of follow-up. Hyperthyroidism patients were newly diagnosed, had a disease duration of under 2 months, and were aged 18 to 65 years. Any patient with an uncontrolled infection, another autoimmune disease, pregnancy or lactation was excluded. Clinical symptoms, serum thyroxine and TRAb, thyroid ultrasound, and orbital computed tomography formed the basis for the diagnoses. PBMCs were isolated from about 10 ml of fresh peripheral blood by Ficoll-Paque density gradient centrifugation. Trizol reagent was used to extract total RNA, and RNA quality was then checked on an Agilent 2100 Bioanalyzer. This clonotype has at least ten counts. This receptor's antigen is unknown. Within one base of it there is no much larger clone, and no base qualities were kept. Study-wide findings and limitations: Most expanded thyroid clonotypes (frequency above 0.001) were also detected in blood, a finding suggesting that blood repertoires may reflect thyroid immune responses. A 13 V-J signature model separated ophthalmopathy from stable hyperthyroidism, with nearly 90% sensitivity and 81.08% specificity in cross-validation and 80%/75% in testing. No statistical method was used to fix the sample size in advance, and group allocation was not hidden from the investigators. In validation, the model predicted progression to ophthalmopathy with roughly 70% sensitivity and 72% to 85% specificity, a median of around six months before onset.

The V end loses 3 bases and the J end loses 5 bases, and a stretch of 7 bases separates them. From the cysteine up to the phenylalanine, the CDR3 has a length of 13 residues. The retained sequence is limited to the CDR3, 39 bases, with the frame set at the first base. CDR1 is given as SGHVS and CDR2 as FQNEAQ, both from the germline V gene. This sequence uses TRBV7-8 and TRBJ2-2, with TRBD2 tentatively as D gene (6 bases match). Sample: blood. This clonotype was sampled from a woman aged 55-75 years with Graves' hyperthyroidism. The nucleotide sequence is TGTGCCAGCAGCTTCCTAGCGACCGGGGAGCTGTTTTTT. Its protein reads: CASSFLATGELFF.